This T cell receptor (beta chain) was documented in a study of blood T cell repertoires in COVID-19. Study-wide background: Sites in the United States, Italy and Spain provided acute and convalescent COVID-19 samples. T cells, B-cell-depleted T cells, or PBMCs supplied cDNA or gDNA.

Original data processing: Amplification of reference gene primers was used by the study to estimate nucleated cell counts. The method was immunoSEQ multiplex PCR; TCRdb's version includes in-frame clones alone and lacks a portion of them. D and trimming were read from the DNA, whereas the V and J calls and clone size are those reported in that table. There are 90,000 or so clones in the sample; approximately 82% occur only once, and around 25% lies in the top ten. The V gene's germline CDR1 is LNHDA and CDR2 SQIVND (reference sequence). The V end lost 7 bases, the J end lost 3 bases, and 15 bases lay between the germline ends. This CDR3 region has 14 residues.

Material: peripheral blood. The sequence came from a man aged 55 to 69 with acute or convalescent COVID-19. The rearrangement joins TRBV19 to TRBJ1-2; D possibly corresponds to TRBD1 (6 bases). The CDR3: CASTTTQGYYGYTF. In DNA form, the CDR3 reads TGTGCCAGTACCACAACACAGGGATACTATGGCTACACCTTC.